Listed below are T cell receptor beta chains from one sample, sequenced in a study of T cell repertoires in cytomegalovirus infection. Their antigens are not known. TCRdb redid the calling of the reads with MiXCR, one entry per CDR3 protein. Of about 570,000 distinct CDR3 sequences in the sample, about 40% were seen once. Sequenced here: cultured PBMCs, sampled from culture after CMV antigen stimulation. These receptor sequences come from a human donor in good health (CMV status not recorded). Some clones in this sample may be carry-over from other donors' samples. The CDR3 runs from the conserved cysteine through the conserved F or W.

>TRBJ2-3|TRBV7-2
CASSLTGADTDTQYF
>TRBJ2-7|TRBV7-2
CASSFAQSGYYEQYF
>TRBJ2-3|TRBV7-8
CASSLVELAALGTQYF
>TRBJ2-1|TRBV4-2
CASSQDLGQTYNEQFF
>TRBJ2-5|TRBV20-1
CSAGGDSRYQETQYF
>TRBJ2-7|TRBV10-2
CASVMKSGSFYEQYF
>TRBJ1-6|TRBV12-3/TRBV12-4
CASTKGRDNSPLHF
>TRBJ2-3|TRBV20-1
CSARDILIVDTQYF
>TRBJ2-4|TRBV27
CASSYKGGGAKNIQYF
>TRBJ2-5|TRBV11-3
CASSRGTGTQETQYF
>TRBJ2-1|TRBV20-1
CSAGTSGGLDEQFF
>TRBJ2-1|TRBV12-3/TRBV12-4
CASSFTSGGNEQFF
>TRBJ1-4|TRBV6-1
CASSERGPEKLFF
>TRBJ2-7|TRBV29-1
CSVEGGVGSSYEQYF
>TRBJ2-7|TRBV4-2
CASSLGQATYEQYF
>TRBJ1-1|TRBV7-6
CASSPDRGIGEAFF